This TCR beta chain originates from a study of blood T cell repertoires in COVID-19 (dated by TCRdb to 2018 to 2020). Broadly, across the study: The collaborator samples originated in the United States, Italy and Spain and spanned the acute and convalescent phases of COVID-19. The material from the prospective study consisted of cDNA or gDNA derived from T cells, B-cell-depleted T cells, or PBMCs. Deeply sampled blood TCRbeta repertoires from subjects exposed to, actively infected with, or recovered from COVID-19 were included in the dataset. A freely available public database, intended as a resource for researchers studying the immune response to SARS-CoV-2, is where the repertoires were released. Samples came from the ongoing ImmuneRACE study (first 160 participants) plus 1,254 subjects from 6 global collaborators. Sample metadata almost always included a de-identified subject ID, COVID-19 status, age in years and sex. Where available, HLA class I and class II types were taken from metadata supplied by the sample provider and were not determined by assay-based typing.

The CDR3 measures 15 amino acids from cysteine to phenylalanine. Of all the DNA, just the CDR3 is kept, 45 bases in frame from base 1. The junction shows trimming of 0 bases on V and 3 bases on J, plus 12 bases between the germline ends. What the research found in general, with its limitations: How much clinical and demographic metadata was included differed by source and by participant, and the metadata was provided uncurated.

TCRbeta CDR3 regions were amplified from genomic DNA using the immunoSEQ Assay, a bias-controlled multiplex PCR. For the original study's pipeline: Within the assay, amplification of reference gene primers was used to estimate how many nucleated cells each sample contained. To quantify the absolute abundance of each unique TCRbeta CDR3 rearrangement, sequence reads were collapsed and filtered. For each sample, productive Simpson clonality was calculated as the square root of Simpson's diversity index across productive rearrangements. TCRdb stores this immuneACCESS table with in-frame sequences only. Part of the clones is absent; in the studies checked, under half of the shortfall reflects unresolved V genes, and no reason is known for the rest. Clonal size and the V and J genes are those of that table, whereas D and trimming came from the DNA. This sample has 200,000 to 250,000 clones in its table, and 84% of those were observed once. Roughly 7.6% of the sample belongs to the ten largest clones.

Note on this clone: The antigen it binds to is not known. One base away there is no much larger clone; base qualities are not given.

One collaborating source in Seattle enrolled patients while the patients were actively infected and followed the patients over time throughout the course of disease. Whole blood was collected in K2EDTA tubes by collaborating institutions according to the institutions' own protocols. For TCRbeta analysis, collaborators shipped samples as frozen whole blood, isolated PBMCs, or DNA extracted from either of those sample types. Sample: peripheral blood. The clonotype originates from a woman at least 80 years old with COVID-19, enrolled during active disease. The rearranged segments are TRBV23-1 and TRBJ2-7; TRBD2 is a possible D gene, resting on 6 matching bases. Being an ORF, TRBV23-1 has a function that is uncertain. The DNA sequence reads TGCGCCAGCAGTCAATCGTTTGCTAGCGTCTACGAGCAGTACTTC. Its protein reads: CASSQSFASVYEQYF.